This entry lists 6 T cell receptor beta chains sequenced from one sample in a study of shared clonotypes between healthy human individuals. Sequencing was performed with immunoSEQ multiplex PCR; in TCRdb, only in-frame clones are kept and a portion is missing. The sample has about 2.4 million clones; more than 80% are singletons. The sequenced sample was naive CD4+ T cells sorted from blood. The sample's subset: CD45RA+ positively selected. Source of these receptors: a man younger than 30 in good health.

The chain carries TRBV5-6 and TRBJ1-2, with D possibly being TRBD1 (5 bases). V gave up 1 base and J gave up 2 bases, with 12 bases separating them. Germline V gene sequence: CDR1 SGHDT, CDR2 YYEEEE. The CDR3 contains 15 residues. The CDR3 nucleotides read TGTGCCAGCAGCTTGCGACAGATACCCAACTATGGCTACACCTTC. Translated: CASSLRQIPNYGYTF.

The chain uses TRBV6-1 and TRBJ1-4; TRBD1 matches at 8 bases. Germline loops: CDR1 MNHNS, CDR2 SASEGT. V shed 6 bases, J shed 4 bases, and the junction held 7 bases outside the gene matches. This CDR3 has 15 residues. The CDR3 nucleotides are TGTGCCAGCAGACCCGCACAGGGGGTTAATGAAAAACTGTTTTTT. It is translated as CASRPAQGVNEKLFF.

In nucleotides, the CDR3 is TGCGCCAGCAGCTTGGAGGATGAGACCCAGTACTTC. This encodes CASSLEDETQYF. The chain combines TRBV5-1 with TRBJ2-5; no definite D call. The V gene's germline CDR1 is SGHRS and CDR2 YFSETQ. V was pared by 0 bases and J by 5 bases, with 5 bases between. The CDR3 consists of 12 residues.

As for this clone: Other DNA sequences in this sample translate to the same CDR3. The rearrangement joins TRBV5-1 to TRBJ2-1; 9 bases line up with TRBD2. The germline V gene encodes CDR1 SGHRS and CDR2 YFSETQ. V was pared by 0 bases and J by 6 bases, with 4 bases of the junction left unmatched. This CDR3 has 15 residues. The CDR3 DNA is TGCGCCAGCAGCTTGGGTGGCGGGAGGGTCAATGAGCAGTTCTTC. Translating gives CASSLGGGRVNEQFF.

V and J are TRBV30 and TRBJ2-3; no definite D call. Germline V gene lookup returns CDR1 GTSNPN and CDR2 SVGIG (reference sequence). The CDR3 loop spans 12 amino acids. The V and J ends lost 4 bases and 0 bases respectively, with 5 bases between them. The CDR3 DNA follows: TGTGCCTGGATTTATAGCACAGATACGCAGTATTTT. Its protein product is CAWIYSTDTQYF.

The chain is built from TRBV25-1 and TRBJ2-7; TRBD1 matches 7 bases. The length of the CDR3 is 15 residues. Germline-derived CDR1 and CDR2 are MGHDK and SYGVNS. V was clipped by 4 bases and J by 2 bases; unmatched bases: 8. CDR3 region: CASSVTGAGTYEQYF. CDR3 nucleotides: TGTGCCAGCAGTGTAACAGGGGCCGGGACCTACGAGCAGTACTTC.